This T cell receptor beta chain was observed in a study of beta chain features in type 1 diabetes (dated by TCRdb to between 2018 and 2020). Concerning the study at large: No differences in mean age, gender distribution, total cell number or subset yield were found between patients and healthy donors. A total of about 100 million sorted cells were examined across all samples, and RNA yield correlated strongly with the number of cells per subset. The study compared the TCRB repertoires of sorted circulating CD4+ T cell subsets in recently diagnosed type 1 diabetes patients with those in matched healthy donors. Regulatory and stem cell-like memory subsets were obtained from only 8 patients and about 8 healthy donors, while naive and central memory subsets were obtained from all 30 or so donors. What the work shows at the level of the full study, not this receptor alone: Because cDNA was sequenced instead of genomic DNA, activated cells with high expression could be over-represented, although the groups did not differ in activation or CD3 levels. HLA sub-analyses involved small numbers of individuals, so any influence of HLA type on TCRB rearrangement remained unresolved. PCR may preferentially amplify shorter templates, but because patient and control samples were amplified and corrected together, any resulting skew would affect both groups equally. Patients with type 1 diabetes made fewer insertions and deleted more nucleotides at VDJ recombination sites, implying thymic rearrangement abnormalities. In all four CD4+ subsets, TCRB CDR3 length was moderately but significantly shorter in type 1 diabetes patients. Naive, central memory and regulatory TCRB repertoires appeared to be more similar among patients than among healthy donors.

From each donor, a single peripheral blood sample of 95 to 150 mL on average was drawn into heparinised tubes. A BD FACSAria II was used to sort naive, central memory, regulatory and stem cell-like memory CD4+ T cells with a panel that included CD45RO, CCR7, CD25, CD127, CD95 and CD27. Purity was above 95% for every sorted population. PBMCs were separated immediately by Lymphoprep density gradient centrifugation and were stained directly, without being cultured. Samples were stained and sorted in pairs, with one healthy donor and one patient per experiment, so that batch effects were minimized. The High Capacity cDNA Reverse Transcription Kit was used to reverse transcribe all of the isolated RNA, meaning that expressed TCRB transcripts were what got sequenced. Deep immunoSEQ sequencing was performed on naive, central memory and regulatory T cell samples, with an average of around 3.5 million total reads per sample. Sorted cells were lysed in RLT buffer, and RNA was extracted using DNase-treated RNeasy Micro or Mini kits according to cell number. Each cell subset was processed on its own to prevent cross-contamination, while patient and healthy donor samples were processed together. The immunoSEQ multiplex PCR was used to amplify TCRB sequences from cDNA, generating 87-bp fragments that spanned the CDR3 region. The amplicons were sequenced using the Illumina HiSeq platform. On the study's bioinformatics: Synthetic template baselines were used to correct PCR bias computationally, reads within Hamming distance 2 were collapsed, and singletons that could not be merged were discarded. Reads were aligned to IMGT to assign V, D and J genes, CDR3 length, and insertions or deletions at six rearrangement sites. Clonotype counts were normalized to sorted cell number within each subset before computing true diversity and Gini coefficients with the tcR R package. The overlap coefficient, calculated on TCRB nucleotide sequences, was used to quantify repertoire sharing. Out-of-frame TCRB sequences from naive cells were analyzed to stand in for the pre-selection repertoire. Imported from immuneACCESS, the table was reduced by TCRdb to in-frame sequences with V and J called. These copies leave out some clones; in studies compared against another copy, an unresolved V gene accounts for under half, and the cause of the remainder is not known. The D gene and trimming were derived from the DNA, and the V and J assignments and clone size from that table. The table for this sample lists some 170,000 clones; almost 65% of them were counted only once. The ten largest clones represent 0.08% to 0.095% of the sample.

The CDR3 holds 13 amino acids from the cysteine to the phenylalanine. The DNA shown is the 39-base CDR3, in frame from base 1. V was cut back by 7 bases and J by 8 bases, leaving a gap of 17 bases between them. The germline V gene encodes CDR1 MNHEY and CDR2 SVGAGI. To note about this clone: Its binding antigen is unknown. There are no base qualities to consult, and no much larger clone falls within one base.

The rearranged chain carries TRBV6-5 and TRBJ1-2; too little of a D gene remains to name it. The TCR comes from a man aged 25 to 45 with type 1 diabetes. Sequenced: naive CD4+ T cells from blood. In light of the paper, this sample's cell subset or site label describes: true naive CD4+ T cells. The nucleotide sequence is given as TGTGCCAGCACGGCGTTACCCTCCTGGGGCTACACCTTC. It translates as CASTALPSWGYTF.